Each of the 25 T cell receptor beta chains below was sequenced from the same sample in a study of radiation and T cells in renal cell carcinoma. Time point indicated: baseline pretreatment blood. Treatment reported: 15 Gy SBRT to primary tumor, nephrectomy 4 weeks later. Repertoires were generated with immunoSEQ multiplex PCR, while TCRdb's copy carries only in-frame clones and drops some. This sample has about 150,000 clones, with roughly nine tenths found just once. The input for sequencing was blood, taken from a patient whose treatment included radiotherapy and nephrectomy. The source of these receptors is a woman between 65 and 79 years old with renal cell carcinoma.

As to this clone: One end of the junction does not line up with germline, which may come from a read error. The CDR3 nucleotides are TGTGCCAGCAGTGCACCAGGGGGTCCCTCCTCCGAGCAGTACTTC. It yields the protein CASSAPGGPSSEQYF. V is TRBV6-5 and J is TRBJ2-7; 7 nucleotides match TRBD1. CDR3 length equals 15 residues. Germline loops: CDR1 MNHEY, CDR2 SVGAGI.

This clone appeared once. V usage is TRBV30 and J usage is TRBJ1-3; D is unresolved. V gave up 2 bases and J gave up 2 bases, with 10 bases separating them. Per germline, CDR1 GTSNPN and CDR2 SVGIG (reference sequence). This CDR3 has 14 residues. Written as DNA, the CDR3 is TGTGCCTGGAGTCCAATCCGGCCTGGAAACACCATATATTTT. This gives the protein CAWSPIRPGNTIYF. Complete variable domain (other parts from reference TRBV30 and TRBJ1-3): SQTIHQWPATLVQPVGSPLSLECTVEGTSNPNLYWYRQAAGRGLQLLFYSVGIGQISSEVPQNLSASRPQDRQFILSSKKLLLSDSGFYLCAWSPIRPGNTIYFGEGSWLTVV.

The V gene is TRBV6-5, the J gene TRBJ2-7; D is ambiguous. Germline values: CDR1 MNHEY, CDR2 SVGAGI. The CDR3 length is 16 residues. V was cut by 4 bases and J by 7 bases, with 23 bases left in between. CDR3 loop: CASSLLTGILGREQYF. The CDR3 DNA is TGTGCCAGCAGTTTACTCACGGGTATCTTGGGTAGGGAGCAGTACTTC.

The sample holds a few counts of this clone. The chain has TRBV19 and TRBJ1-5; 10 nucleotides agree with TRBD1. Germline CDR1 and CDR2: LNHDA and SQIVND (reference sequence). This CDR3 has 14 residues. Germline trimming cut 3 bases from V and 5 bases from J; bases unmatched to any gene: 1. The CDR3 spells CASSIGQGDQPQHF. DNA for the CDR3: TGTGCCAGTAGTATCGGACAGGGGGATCAGCCCCAGCATTTT.

The chain has TRBV5-4 and TRBJ2-7; 11 bases agree with TRBD2. The germline CDR1 and CDR2 sequences are SGHNT and YYREEE (reference sequence). This CDR3 comprises 14 residues. The V gene end was trimmed by 5 bases and the J gene end by 3 bases; junction bases not matched to a gene: 4. The CDR3 coding sequence is TGTGCCAGCAGTTATAGCGGGGGGGTCTACGAGCAGTACTTC. Its protein product is CASSYSGGVYEQYF.

CDR3 DNA: TGTGCCAGCAGCTTACTGAGCTCTGGGGCCAACGTCCTGACTTTC. As protein: CASSLLSSGANVLTF. The gene calls are TRBV7-6 and TRBJ2-6; D remains ambiguous. Per germline, CDR1 SGHVS and CDR2 FNYEAQ. V lost 2 bases, J lost 0 bases, and 5 bases lay in between. CDR3 length equals 15 residues.

This clone was picked up a small number of times. V gene TRBV2 combines with J gene TRBJ1-2; D call uncertain. V was cut by 4 bases and J by 4 bases, with 10 bases left in between. Germline V gives CDR1 SNHLY, CDR2 FYNNEI. CDR3 size: 13 residues. This CDR3 is CASSVYPLYGYTF. The CDR3 DNA reads TGTGCCAGCAGTGTTTACCCTCTCTATGGCTACACCTTC. Full variable domain (remainder filled in from reference TRBV2 and TRBJ1-2): EPEVTQTPSHQVTQMGQEVILRCVPISNHLYFYWYRQILGQKVEFLVSFYNNEISEKSEIFDDQFSVERPDGSNFTLKIRSTKLEDSAMYFCASSVYPLYGYTFGSGTRLTVV.

V and J are TRBV10-3 and TRBJ2-5; 11 bases map to TRBD2. The V segment lost 6 bases and the J segment 3 bases; nucleotides outside the gene matches: 9. CDR3 size: 16 residues. Germline loops: CDR1 ENHRY, CDR2 SYGVKD. As DNA, the CDR3 is TGTGCCATCAGAAAGGGGCTAGCGGGGGGTGAAGAGACCCAGTACTTC. Translating it yields CAIRKGLAGGEETQYF.

The chain carries TRBV6-4 and TRBJ2-3; TRBD2 agrees at 8 bases. Unmatched junction bases numbered 6, after V lost 6 bases and J lost 1 base. The V gene's germline CDR1 is MRHNA and CDR2 SNTAGT. This CDR3 is built from 15 residues. CDR3 DNA sequence: TGTGCCAGCAGCATCAGTAGCGGGGGCACAGATACGCAGTATTTT. Translation gives CASSISSGGTDTQYF.

This clone has just one count. V is TRBV14 and J is TRBJ2-2; no clear D. The CDR3 spans 15 residues. Germline V gene sequence: CDR1 SGHDN, CDR2 FVKESK. V was pared by 1 base and J by 8 bases, with 14 bases between. The CDR3 DNA follows: TGTGCCAGCAGCCAAGGGGGAACAGCTCGGGGGGAGCTGTTTTTT. Translated: CASSQGGTARGELFF.

V is TRBV7-2 and J is TRBJ1-1; D unresolved. Germline CDR1 reads SGHTA; CDR2 reads FQGNSA. This CDR3 is built from 14 residues. Trimming removed 1 base at V and 6 bases at J, with 12 bases between. CDR3 sequence reads: CASSLELNTAEAFF. CDR3 nucleotide sequence: TGTGCCAGCAGCTTAGAGCTAAACACAGCTGAAGCTTTCTTT.

V and J are TRBV28 and TRBJ1-4; a possible D gene is TRBD1 (6 bases). Germline V gene sequence: CDR1 MDHEN, CDR2 SYDVKM. V lost 4 bases to trimming and J lost 0 bases, with 9 bases between them. CDR3 length: 15 amino acids. The CDR3 protein is CASSSGTSTNEKLFF. CDR3 DNA sequence: TGTGCCAGCAGTTCCGGGACATCAACTAATGAAAAACTGTTTTTT.

V gene TRBV11-2 combines with J gene TRBJ2-3; 9 bases agree with TRBD1. There are 17 residues in the CDR3. Looked up from germline, CDR1 is SGHAT and CDR2 is FQNNGV. V lost 5 bases and J lost 5; bases outside the gene matches: 14. The CDR3 DNA reads as TGTGCCAGCAGCCTTTTACAGGGGGCCGGGGACCAAGATACGCAGTATTTT. The encoded protein is CASSLLQGAGDQDTQYF.

This clone has a handful of counts. The V call is TRBV30, the J call TRBJ1-6; D is ambiguous. The CDR3 length is 11 residues. The V gene lost 5 bases and the J gene lost 7 bases, with 6 bases spanning the gap. CDR1 and CDR2 from the germline V gene are GTSNPN and SVGIG (reference sequence). CDR3 sequence reads: CAWARNSPLHF. CDR3 sequence (DNA): TGTGCCTGGGCACGGAATTCACCCCTCCACTTT.

The chain employs TRBV7-9 and TRBJ2-2; D may match TRBD1 or TRBD2 (6 bases each). The V and J ends lost 6 bases and 3 bases respectively, with 11 bases between them. The CDR3 length is 14 residues. Germline V gives CDR1 SEHNR, CDR2 FQNEAQ (reference sequence). CDR3 nucleotide sequence: TGTGCCAGCAGGGAGGGGGTAGACACCGGGGAGCTGTTTTTT. This sequence encodes CASREGVDTGELFF.

V gene TRBV7-2 combines with J gene TRBJ1-5; D remains ambiguous. CDR1 is SGHTA and CDR2 is FQGNSA in the germline V gene. V lost 5 bases and J lost 7, with 15 bases in between. The CDR3 sequence is 14 residues long. The CDR3 sequence is CASSPPRSEQPQHF. CDR3 in DNA: TGTGCCAGCAGCCCCCCCAGAAGCGAGCAGCCCCAGCATTTT.

V and J are TRBV5-1 and TRBJ1-3; D remains unclear. The CDR3 is 14 residues long. The V and J ends lost 0 bases and 0 bases respectively, with 4 bases between them. Germline-derived CDR1 and CDR2 are SGHRS and YFSETQ. The CDR3 here is CASSLEDSGNTIYF. DNA of the CDR3: TGCGCCAGCAGCTTGGAGGACTCTGGAAACACCATATATTTT.

This chain joins TRBV9 and TRBJ2-2, with D perhaps matching TRBD1 or TRBD2 (5 bases each). Germline CDR1 is SGDLS and CDR2 is YYNGEE. The V gene lost 0 bases and the J gene lost 2 bases, with 11 bases spanning the gap. The CDR3 has 16 residues. CDR3 nucleotide sequence: TGTGCCAGCAGCGTAGCGGTGGGGGTCAACACCGGGGAGCTGTTTTTT. Amino acid sequence: CASSVAVGVNTGELFF.

The V gene is TRBV5-4, the J gene TRBJ1-6; 9 nucleotides match TRBD1. Trimming at V came to 3 bases and at J to 7 bases, leaving 14 bases not matched to a gene. The CDR3 sequence is 18 residues long. CDR1 and CDR2 from the germline V gene are SGHNT and YYREEE (reference sequence). The CDR3, as DNA: TGTGCCAGCAGCTCTGGGACAGGGCTTAAGTCGGGGAATTCACCCCTCCACTTT. Residues: CASSSGTGLKSGNSPLHF.

V usage is TRBV5-1 and J usage is TRBJ1-2, with 8 bases fitting TRBD1. CDR1 SGHRS and CDR2 YFSETQ come from the germline V gene. The V and J ends lost 0 bases and 5 bases, in that order; junction bases with no gene match: 6. The CDR3 is 15 amino acids. CDR3 amino acids: CASSLEARGLYGYTF. Written as DNA, the CDR3 is TGCGCCAGCAGCTTGGAGGCCAGGGGGCTATATGGCTACACCTTC.

Comments on this clone: The same CDR3 is also encoded by other DNA sequences in this sample. The V call is TRBV30, the J call TRBJ1-1; D gene unclear. The CDR3 is 12 residues long. The V end was cut by 1 base, the J end by 1 base, with 4 bases between. Per germline, CDR1 GTSNPN and CDR2 SVGIG (reference sequence). DNA for the CDR3: TGTGCCTGGAGTGGGCAGAACACTGAAGCTTTCTTT. Translating it yields CAWSGQNTEAFF.

V is TRBV5-1 and J is TRBJ2-1; 11 bases are shared with TRBD2. V lost 3 bases and J lost 2; bases outside the gene matches: 10. The CDR3 has 18 residues. In germline, CDR1 is SGHRS, CDR2 YFSETQ. The CDR3 DNA sequence: TGCGCCAGCAGCTATCAAAAACCGGGACTAGCGGCCTACAATGAGCAGTTCTTC. This gives the protein CASSYQKPGLAAYNEQFF.

The genes are TRBV28 and TRBJ1-2; 10 bases agree with TRBD1. Germline V gene sequence: CDR1 MDHEN, CDR2 SYDVKM. J gave up 3 bases and V 2 bases, and 3 bases lay outside the gene matches. CDR3 length: 15 amino acids. The chain's CDR3 is CASSLPTGGYYGYTF. The CDR3 DNA reads as TGTGCCAGCAGTTTACCGACAGGGGGCTACTATGGCTACACCTTC.

The sample holds one count of this clone. The chain recombines TRBV4-3 with TRBJ1-2; TRBD1 aligns across 8 bases. Germline values: CDR1 LGHNA, CDR2 YSLEER. This CDR3 is 14 amino acids long. The trim removed 4 bases at V and 5 bases at J, leaving 6 bases unmatched. The CDR3 protein is CASSLGQATYGYTF. The CDR3 DNA reads TGCGCCAGCAGCCTGGGACAGGCCACTTATGGCTACACCTTC.

The V call is TRBV19, the J call TRBJ1-1, with D possibly being TRBD1 (6 bases). In germline, CDR1 is LNHDA, CDR2 SQIVND (reference sequence). With 2 bases removed from V and 1 base from J, the gap between germline ends came to 8 bases. The CDR3 spans 14 residues. CDR3 loop: CASSIRGANTEAFF. The CDR3 nucleotides read TGTGCCAGTAGTATACGGGGGGCGAACACTGAAGCTTTCTTT.